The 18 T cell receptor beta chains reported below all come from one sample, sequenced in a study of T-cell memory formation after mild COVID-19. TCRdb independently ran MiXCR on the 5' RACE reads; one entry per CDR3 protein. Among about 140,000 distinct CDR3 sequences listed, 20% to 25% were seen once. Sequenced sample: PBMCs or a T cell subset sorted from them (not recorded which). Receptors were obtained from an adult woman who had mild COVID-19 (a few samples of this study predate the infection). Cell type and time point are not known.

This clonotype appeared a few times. The CDR3 nucleotides are TGTGCCAGCAGCGAGGGACTAGCGGGAGGCGGGTGGTACAATGAGCAGTTCTTC. Protein product: CASSEGLAGGGWYNEQFF. The gene calls are TRBV9 and TRBJ2-1; 15 bases line up with TRBD2. The germline gives CDR1 SGDLS, CDR2 YYNGEE. V lost 3 bases and J lost 4; bases outside the gene matches: 8. The CDR3 runs to 18 residues.

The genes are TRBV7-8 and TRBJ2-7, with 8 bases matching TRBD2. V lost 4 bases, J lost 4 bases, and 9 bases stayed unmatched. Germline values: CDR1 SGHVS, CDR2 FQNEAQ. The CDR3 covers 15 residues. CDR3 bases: TGTGCCAGCAGCTACGGGACTAGGCGTGGGTACGAGCAGTACTTC. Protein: CASSYGTRRGYEQYF.

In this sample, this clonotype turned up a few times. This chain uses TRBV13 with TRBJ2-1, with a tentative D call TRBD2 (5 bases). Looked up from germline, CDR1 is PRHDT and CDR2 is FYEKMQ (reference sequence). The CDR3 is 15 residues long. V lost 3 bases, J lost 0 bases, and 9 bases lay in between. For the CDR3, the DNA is TGTGCCAGCAGCTTGCGCAGCGGCTCCTACAATGAGCAGTTCTTC. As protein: CASSLRSGSYNEQFF.

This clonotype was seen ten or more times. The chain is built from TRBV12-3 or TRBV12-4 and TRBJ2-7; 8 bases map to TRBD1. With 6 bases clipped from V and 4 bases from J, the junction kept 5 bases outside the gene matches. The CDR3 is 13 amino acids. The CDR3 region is CASSPGQAYEQYF. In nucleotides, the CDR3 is TGTGCCAGCAGCCCGGGACAGGCATACGAGCAGTACTTC.

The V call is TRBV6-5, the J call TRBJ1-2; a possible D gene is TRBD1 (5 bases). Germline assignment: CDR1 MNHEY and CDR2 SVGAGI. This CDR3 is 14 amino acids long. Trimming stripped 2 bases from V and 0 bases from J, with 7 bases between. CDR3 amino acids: CASSYLGPNYGYTF. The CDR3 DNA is TGTGCCAGCAGTTACCTGGGGCCTAACTATGGCTACACCTTC.

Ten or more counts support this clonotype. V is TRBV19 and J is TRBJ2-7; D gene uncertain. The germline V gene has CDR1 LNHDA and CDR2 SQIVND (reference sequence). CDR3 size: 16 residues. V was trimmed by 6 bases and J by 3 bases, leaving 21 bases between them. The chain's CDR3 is CASSWGRLGSGYEQYF. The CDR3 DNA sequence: TGTGCCAGTAGCTGGGGTCGGCTGGGTTCGGGCTACGAGCAGTACTTC.

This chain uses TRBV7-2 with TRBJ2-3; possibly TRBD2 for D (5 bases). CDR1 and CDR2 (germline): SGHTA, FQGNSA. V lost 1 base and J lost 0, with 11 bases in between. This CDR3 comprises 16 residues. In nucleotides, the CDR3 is TGTGCCAGCAGCTTAGGGATAGCGTCTAGCACAGATACGCAGTATTTT. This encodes CASSLGIASSTDTQYF.

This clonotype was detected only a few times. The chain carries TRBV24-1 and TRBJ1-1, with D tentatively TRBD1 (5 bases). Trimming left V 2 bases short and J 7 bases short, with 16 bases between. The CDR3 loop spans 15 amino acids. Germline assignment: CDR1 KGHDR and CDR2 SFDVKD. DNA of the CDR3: TGTGCCACCAGTGATTCTGAACCGGGGGTTAATGAAGCTTTCTTT. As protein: CATSDSEPGVNEAFF.

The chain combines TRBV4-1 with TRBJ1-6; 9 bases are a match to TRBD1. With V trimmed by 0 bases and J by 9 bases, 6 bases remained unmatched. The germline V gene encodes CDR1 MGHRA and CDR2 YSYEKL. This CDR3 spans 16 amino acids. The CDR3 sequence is CASSQDGGTGFSPLHF. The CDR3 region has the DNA TGCGCCAGCAGCCAAGATGGAGGGACAGGGTTTTCACCCCTCCACTTT.

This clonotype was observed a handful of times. The CDR3 DNA sequence: TGCGCCAGCAGCTCAGGACAGGGAGCATACTACGAGCAGTACTTC. Amino acid sequence: CASSSGQGAYYEQYF. This chain joins TRBV5-1 and TRBJ2-7; 8 nucleotides agree with TRBD1. After removal of 3 bases from V and 3 bases from J, the junction contained 8 bases not matched to a gene. CDR1 is SGHRS and CDR2 is YFSETQ in the germline V gene. The CDR3 has 15 amino acids.

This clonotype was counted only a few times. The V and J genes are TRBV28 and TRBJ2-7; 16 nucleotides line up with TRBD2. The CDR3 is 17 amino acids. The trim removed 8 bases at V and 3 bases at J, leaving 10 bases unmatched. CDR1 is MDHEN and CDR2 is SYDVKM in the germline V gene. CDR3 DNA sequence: TGTGCCAGCGTACCGGGACTAGCGGGAGGGCCTCTCTACGAGCAGTACTTC. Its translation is CASVPGLAGGPLYEQYF.

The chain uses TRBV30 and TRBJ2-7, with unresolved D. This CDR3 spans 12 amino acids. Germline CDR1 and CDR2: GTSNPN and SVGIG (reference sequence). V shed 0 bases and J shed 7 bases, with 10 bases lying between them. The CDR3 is CAWSVVGREQYF. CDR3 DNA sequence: TGTGCCTGGAGTGTAGTTGGGCGGGAGCAGTACTTC. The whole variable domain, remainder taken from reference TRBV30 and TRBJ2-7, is SQTIHQWPATLVQPVGSPLSLECTVEGTSNPNLYWYRQAAGRGLQLLFYSVGIGQISSEVPQNLSASRPQDRQFILSSKKLLLSDSGFYLCAWSVVGREQYFGPGTRLTVT.

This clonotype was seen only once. The CDR3 here is CASRVATQETQYF. The CDR3 region has the DNA TGTGCCAGCAGAGTGGCGACCCAAGAGACCCAGTACTTC. This chain links TRBV11-2 with TRBJ2-7; no clear D. The J call may be in error: the DNA end matches TRBJ2-5 better. This CDR3 contains 13 residues. Germline V gene lookup returns CDR1 SGHAT and CDR2 FQNNGV.

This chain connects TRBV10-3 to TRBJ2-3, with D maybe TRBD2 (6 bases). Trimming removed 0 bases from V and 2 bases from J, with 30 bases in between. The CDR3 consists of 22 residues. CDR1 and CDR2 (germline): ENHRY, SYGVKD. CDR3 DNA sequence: TGTGCCATCAGTGAGTCGGAACGGGGGTTCGAGAGGGTCCATGGGCCCACAGATACGCAGTATTTT. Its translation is CAISESERGFERVHGPTDTQYF.

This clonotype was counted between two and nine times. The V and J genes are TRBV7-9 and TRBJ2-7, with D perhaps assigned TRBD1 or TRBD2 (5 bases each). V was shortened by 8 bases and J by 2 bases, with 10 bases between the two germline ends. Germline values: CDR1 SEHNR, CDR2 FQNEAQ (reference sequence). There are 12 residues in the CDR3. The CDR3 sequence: CASATGPYEQYF. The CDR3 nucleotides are TGTGCCAGCGCGACGGGACCCTACGAGCAGTACTTC.

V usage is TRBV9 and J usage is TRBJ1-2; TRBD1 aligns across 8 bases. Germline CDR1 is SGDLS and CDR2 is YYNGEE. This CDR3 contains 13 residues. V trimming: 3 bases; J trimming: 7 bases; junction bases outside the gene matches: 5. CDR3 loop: CASSGTGPSGYTF. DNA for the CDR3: TGTGCCAGCAGCGGGACAGGGCCGTCTGGCTACACCTTC.

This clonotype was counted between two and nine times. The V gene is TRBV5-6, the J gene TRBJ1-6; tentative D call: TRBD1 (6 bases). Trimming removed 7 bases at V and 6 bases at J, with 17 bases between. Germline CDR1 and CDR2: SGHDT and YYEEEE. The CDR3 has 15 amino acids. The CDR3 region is CASGIQGYLNSPLHF. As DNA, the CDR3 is TGTGCCAGCGGAATACAGGGTTATCTTAATTCACCCCTCCACTTT.

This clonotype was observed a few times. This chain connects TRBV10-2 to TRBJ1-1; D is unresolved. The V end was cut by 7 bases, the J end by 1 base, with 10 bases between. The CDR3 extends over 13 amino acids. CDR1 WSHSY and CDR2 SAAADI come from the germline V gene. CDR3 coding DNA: TGCGCCAGCACTTCTCTGGGGAACACTGAAGCTTTCTTT. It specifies CASTSLGNTEAFF.